These T cell receptor beta chains were read from a single sample in a study of shared clonotypes between healthy human individuals. TCRdb's table, derived via immunoSEQ multiplex PCR, lists solely in-frame clones and lacks some. The table has more than 2,000,000 clones, 85% to 95% seen once; the top ten hold about 0.39%. Sequencing was done on a sample of naive CD4+ T cells from PBMCs. The source of these receptors is a man between 18 and 35 years old in good health. Some clones in this sample may be carry-over from other donors' samples. CDR3s include the opening cysteine and the closing phenylalanine or tryptophan. The order of the fields is D gene, J gene, clone size, V gene, CDR3 DNA, CDR3 protein. The D gene is left open where the match is weak. The size field is filled for only some rows; it gives once, few, many or a size class.

NA TRBJ1-1 once TRBV2 TGTGCCAGCAGTTGGGAGGATATGAACACTGAAGCTTTCTTT CASSWEDMNTEAFF
NA TRBJ2-3 NA TRBV9 TGTGCCAGCAGCCCCAGAATCGGGAGTGGCACAGATACGCAGTATTTT CASSPRIGSGTDTQYF
TRBD2 TRBJ2-2 NA TRBV5-4 TGTGCCAGCAGCTTGGCCTCTAGCGGGAGTAGGGCCGGGGAGCTGTTTTTT CASSLASSGSRAGELFF
NA TRBJ1-2 few TRBV5-4 TGTGCCAGCAGCCCGCAGTCTCGCTTGCGGGGCTATGGCTACACCTTC CASSPQSRLRGYGYTF
NA TRBJ2-7 once TRBV7-2 TGTGCCAGCAGCTTGGACGGGGGAACCTACGAGCAGTACTTC CASSLDGGTYEQYF
NA TRBJ2-3 NA TRBV7-9 TGTGCCAGCGGCGAGAGGGGTAAAGCAGATACGCAGTATTTT CASGERGKADTQYF
TRBD2 TRBJ2-3 NA TRBV5-1 TGCGCCAGCAGCTTGGAGGCTAGCGGAGATACGCAGTATTTT CASSLEASGDTQYF
NA TRBJ2-7 NA TRBV9 TGTGCCAGCACCAGAGGGGTGTTCTCCTACGAGCAGTACTTC CASTRGVFSYEQYF
TRBD1 TRBJ1-2 few TRBV20-1 TGCAGTGCTACACAGGGGAATGGCTACACCTTC CSATQGNGYTF
NA TRBJ2-5 NA TRBV6-1 TGTGCCAGCAGTGAGGTAGTGGAGACCCAGTACTTC CASSEVVETQYF
TRBD1 TRBJ2-2 NA TRBV30 TGTGCCTGGCTTGGGACAGCAAGGACCGGGGAGCTGTTTTTT CAWLGTARTGELFF
NA TRBJ2-3 NA TRBV2 TGTGCCAGCAGCCGTGGGCATGCCACAGATACGCAGTATTTT CASSRGHATDTQYF